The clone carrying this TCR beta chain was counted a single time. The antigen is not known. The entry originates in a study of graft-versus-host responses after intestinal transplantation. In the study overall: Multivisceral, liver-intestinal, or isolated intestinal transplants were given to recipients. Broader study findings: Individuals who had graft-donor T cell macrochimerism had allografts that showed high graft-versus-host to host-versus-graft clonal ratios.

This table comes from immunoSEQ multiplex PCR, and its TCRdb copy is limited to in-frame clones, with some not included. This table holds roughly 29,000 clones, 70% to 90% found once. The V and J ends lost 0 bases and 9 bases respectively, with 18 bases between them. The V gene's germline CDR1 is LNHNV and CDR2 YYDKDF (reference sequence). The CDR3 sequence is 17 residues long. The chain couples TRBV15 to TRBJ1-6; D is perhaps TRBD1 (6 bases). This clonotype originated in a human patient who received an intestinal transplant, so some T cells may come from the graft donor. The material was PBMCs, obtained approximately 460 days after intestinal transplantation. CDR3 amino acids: CATSRDPGASLPSPLHF. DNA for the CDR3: TGTGCCACCAGCAGAGATCCAGGGGCATCGTTACCTTCACCCCTCCACTTT.